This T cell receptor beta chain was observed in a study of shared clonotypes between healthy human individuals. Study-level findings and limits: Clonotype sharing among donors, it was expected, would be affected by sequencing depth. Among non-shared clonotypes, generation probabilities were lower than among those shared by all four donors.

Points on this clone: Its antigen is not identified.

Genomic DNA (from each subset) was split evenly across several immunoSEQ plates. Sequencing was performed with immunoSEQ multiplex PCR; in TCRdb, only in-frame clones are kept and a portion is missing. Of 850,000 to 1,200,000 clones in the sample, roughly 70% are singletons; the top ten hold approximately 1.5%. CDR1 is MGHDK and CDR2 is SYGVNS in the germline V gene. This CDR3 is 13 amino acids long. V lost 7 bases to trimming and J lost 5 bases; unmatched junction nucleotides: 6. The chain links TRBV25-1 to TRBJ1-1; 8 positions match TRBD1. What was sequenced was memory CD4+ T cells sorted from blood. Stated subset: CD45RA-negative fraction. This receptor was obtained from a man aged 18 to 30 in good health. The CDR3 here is CASTGQGGTEAFF. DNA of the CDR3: TGTGCCAGCACCGGACAGGGTGGAACTGAAGCTTTCTTT.